The clone carrying this TCR beta chain was detected a few times. Its antigen is not known. The data were obtained in a study of cytomegalovirus exposure and HLA in healthy donors. General study points: Association of a missense DCLRE1C variant with TCR beta V- and J-gene trimming was reported in a later analysis. Data from an earlier analysis indicated that most TCR beta V segments were productive either about 90% or about 30% of the time. Across all donors, roughly uniform sequencing depth was an assumption of the presence/absence analyses.

Looked up from germline, CDR1 is SGHVS and CDR2 is FQNEAQ. The length of the CDR3 is 13 residues. Germline trimming cut 8 bases from V and 0 bases from J; bases unmatched to any gene: 2. PCR employed 60 Vbeta and 13 Jbeta primers. TCRdb's copy holds only in-frame clones and misses some; the assay was immunoSEQ multiplex PCR. The repertoire holds roughly 100,000 clones, with over 12% as singletons. Sequencing used PBMCs. The clonotype comes from a female donor in good health and CMV-seronegative. The chain recombines TRBV7-8 with TRBJ2-3, with 7 nucleotides matching TRBD1. CDR3 amino acids: CASRDSSTDTQYF. DNA of the CDR3: TGTGCCAGCCGGGACAGCAGCACAGATACGCAGTATTTT.